The 19 T cell receptor beta chains below come from one sample, sequenced in a study of identical twins. MiXCR, run by TCRdb on the 5' RACE reads, gives a single entry per CDR3 protein. The repertoire consists of hundreds of thousands of distinct CDR3 sequences, with roughly 8% occurring once and the leading ten covering approximately 0.96%. The same sample was also studied in work on yellow fever vaccine responses in identical twins.

Sequenced sample: PBMCs. Receptors originate from a young woman in good health.

The CDR3 region is CASSQEGNEKLFF. The CDR3, as DNA: TGCGCCAGCAGCCAGGAGGGGAATGAAAAACTGTTTTTT. The chain carries TRBV4-1 and TRBJ1-4; D is possibly TRBD1 (5 bases). V was cut by 3 bases and J by 5 bases, with 7 bases left in between. The CDR3 runs 13 residues. Germline assignment: CDR1 MGHRA and CDR2 YSYEKL.

This sequence joins TRBV28 and TRBJ1-1, with TRBD1 as a possible D gene (5 bases). V lost 7 bases to trimming and J lost 3 bases, with 15 bases between them. Germline V lookup: CDR1 MDHEN, CDR2 SYDVKM. The CDR3 runs 14 residues. CDR3 amino acids: CASIKAGQYTEAFF. Here the CDR3 DNA reads TGTGCCAGCATCAAGGCAGGGCAGTACACTGAAGCTTTCTTT. The full variable domain, completed using reference TRBV28 and TRBJ1-1, is DVKVTQSSRYLVKRTGEKVFLECVQDMDHENMFWYRQDPGLGLRLIYFSYDVKMKEKGDIPEGYSVSREKKERFSLILESASTNQTSMYLCASIKAGQYTEAFFGQGTRLTVV.

The J gene is TRBJ2-2, the V gene TRBV5-6; 10 nucleotides line up with TRBD2. CDR1 and CDR2 (germline): SGHDT, YYEEEE. The V segment lost 4 bases and the J segment 0 bases; nucleotides outside the gene matches: 6. This CDR3 comprises 17 residues. The CDR3 protein is CASSVLAGVSNTGELFF. The CDR3 DNA is TGTGCCAGCAGCGTTCTAGCGGGGGTTTCGAACACCGGGGAGCTGTTTTTT.

This chain uses TRBV6-1 with TRBJ2-4; D may be TRBD2 (5 bases). Germline values: CDR1 MNHNS, CDR2 SASEGT. The CDR3 totals 15 residues. V was shortened by 7 bases and J by 0 bases, with 13 bases between the two germline ends. CDR3 DNA: TGTGCCAGCACTGACGGGGATGTAGCCAAAAACATTCAGTACTTC. As protein: CASTDGDVAKNIQYF.

This clonotype was counted many times. The gene calls are TRBV12-3 or TRBV12-4 and TRBJ2-1; TRBD1 might be the D (5 bases). This CDR3 is 10 amino acids long. Trimming removed 11 bases from V and 12 bases from J, with 14 bases in between. CDR3 region: CACHFQGQFF. DNA of the CDR3: TGTGCCTGTCATTTTCAGGGGCAGTTCTTC.

This clonotype has only a few counts. The chain joins TRBV5-1 to TRBJ2-5; the match to TRBD2 covers 8 bases. Germline V gene data show CDR1 as SGHRS and CDR2 as YFSETQ. V shed 3 bases and J 5 bases; nucleotides not matched to a gene: 12. The CDR3 runs 16 residues. The DNA for the CDR3 is TGCGCCAGCAGCTCCGGAGGCGGACTAGCTGGTGAGACCCAGTACTTC. Residues: CASSSGGGLAGETQYF.

There are a few counts of this clonotype. The chain joins TRBV20-1 to TRBJ2-5; D possibly matches TRBD1 or TRBD2 (5 bases each). CDR3 length: 12 amino acids. The germline V gene has CDR1 DFQATT and CDR2 SNEGSKA (reference sequence). V lost 5 bases to trimming and J lost 2 bases, with 9 bases between them. Here the CDR3 DNA reads TGCAGTGCTGAGGGACCTCAAGAGACCCAGTACTTC. Residues: CSAEGPQETQYF.

The sample holds a few counts of this clonotype. The chain joins TRBV2 to TRBJ2-5; TRBD1 is a possible D gene (6 bases). The CDR3 extends over 15 amino acids. Trimming removed 5 bases from V and 5 bases from J, with 18 bases in between. Germline V gives CDR1 SNHLY, CDR2 FYNNEI. CDR3 nucleotides: TGTGCCAGCAGTCAAGGGACAACCAGGAGGGAGACCCAGTACTTC. Translating it yields CASSQGTTRRETQYF.

This clonotype was observed many times. The V gene is TRBV29-1, the J gene TRBJ2-7; 7 bases fit TRBD1. Germline V CDR1 and CDR2: SQVTM, ANQGSEA. The CDR3 runs to 12 residues. Trimming removed 5 bases from V and 2 bases from J; junction bases left unmatched: 3. CDR3 nucleotides: TGCAGCGTTAGACAGGGTCCCTACGAGCAGTACTTC. It yields the protein CSVRQGPYEQYF.

The chain employs TRBV28 and TRBJ2-2; 9 bases align to TRBD1. Per germline, CDR1 MDHEN and CDR2 SYDVKM. This CDR3 spans 17 amino acids. Germline trimming cut 5 bases from V and 1 base from J; bases unmatched to any gene: 8. The chain's CDR3 is CASSPTGTGWNTGELFF. CDR3 in DNA: TGTGCCAGCAGTCCCACCGGGACAGGGTGGAACACCGGGGAGCTGTTTTTT.

The chain links TRBV19 to TRBJ2-6; D is unresolved. The V and J ends lost 1 base and 2 bases respectively, with 6 bases between them. CDR3 length equals 15 residues. The germline CDR1 and CDR2 sequences are LNHDA and SQIVND (reference sequence). The CDR3 DNA sequence: TGTGCCAGTAGTATAGTGGGTACTGGGGCCAACGTCCTGACTTTC. Its protein is CASSIVGTGANVLTF.

This clonotype appeared many times. The CDR3 loop reads CASSGFRDRGLDEQYF. For the CDR3, the DNA is TGTGCCAGCAGCGGATTCCGGGACAGGGGTCTGGACGAGCAGTACTTC. V gene TRBV27 combines with J gene TRBJ2-7; 10 bases match TRBD1. This CDR3 is built from 16 residues. Germline values: CDR1 MNHEY, CDR2 SMNVEV (reference sequence). After removal of 6 bases from V and 5 bases from J, the junction contained 13 bases not matched to a gene.

This clonotype has more than one count but fewer than ten. V usage is TRBV6-5 and J usage is TRBJ2-3; 10 positions match TRBD1. Per germline, CDR1 MNHEY and CDR2 SVGAGI. V was clipped by 6 bases and J by 7 bases; unmatched bases: 19. CDR3 length: 18 amino acids. DNA for the CDR3: TGTGCCAGCAGCTACACAACCCCGGGACAGGGGACGTTGAATACGCAGTATTTT. Translating gives CASSYTTPGQGTLNTQYF.

The chain combines TRBV6-5 with TRBJ2-1; TRBD2 aligns across 10 bases. The CDR3 loop spans 15 amino acids. Germline CDR1 reads MNHEY; CDR2 reads SVGAGI. The ends lost 4 bases at V and 6 bases at J; junction bases unmatched: 6. CDR3 DNA sequence: TGTGCCAGCAGTTGGCGGGCTAGCGGGAGCAATGAGCAGTTCTTC. Translation: CASSWRASGSNEQFF.

This clonotype was counted a few times. V and J are TRBV10-3 and TRBJ2-6; no definite D call. Per the germline V gene, CDR1 is ENHRY and CDR2 is SYGVKD. Trimming shortened V by 3 bases and J by 0 bases, and 6 bases separated the two germline ends. CDR3 length: 15 amino acids. CDR3 loop: CAISDRSSGANVLTF. The DNA for the CDR3 is TGTGCCATCAGTGACAGGAGCTCTGGGGCCAACGTCCTGACTTTC.

The genes are TRBV30 and TRBJ2-7; weak D call: TRBD1 (5 bases). The V end was cut by 5 bases, the J end by 3 bases, with 14 bases between. The germline V gene has CDR1 GTSNPN and CDR2 SVGIG (reference sequence). This CDR3 region has 13 residues. CDR3 nucleotides: TGTGCCTGGGAGTTAGACAGAGACTACGAGCAGTACTTC. Translated: CAWELDRDYEQYF.

This clonotype was seen only a few times. This chain joins TRBV20-1 and TRBJ2-2; D gene ambiguous. CDR1 is DFQATT and CDR2 is SNEGSKA in the germline V gene (reference sequence). V lost 7 bases and J 8 bases, leaving 14 bases between the germline ends. The CDR3 consists of 12 residues. For the CDR3, the DNA is TGCAGTGTACTGTTCGTAGGGGGGGAGCTGTTTTTT. This encodes CSVLFVGGELFF.

The CDR3, as DNA: TGTGCCTGGAGGGGTGCTAGCTGGACTTCCGGGGAGCTGTTTTTT. Translation: CAWRGASWTSGELFF. The chain recombines TRBV30 with TRBJ2-2, with a weak D call TRBD2 (5 bases). V gave up 3 bases and J gave up 6 bases, with 17 bases separating them. The CDR3 is made up of 15 amino acids. The germline CDR1 and CDR2 sequences are GTSNPN and SVGIG (reference sequence).

This clonotype was counted only a few times. CDR3 DNA sequence: TGTGCCAGCAGTTTGGGACGACTAGTTTACACCGGGGAGCTGTTTTTT. Translation: CASSLGRLVYTGELFF. The chain employs TRBV27 and TRBJ2-2; D may be TRBD2 (6 bases). V lost 3 bases to trimming and J lost 3 bases, with 14 bases between them. Germline assignment: CDR1 MNHEY and CDR2 SMNVEV (reference sequence). CDR3 size: 16 residues.